Listed below are T cell receptor beta chains from one sample, sequenced in a study of T-cell reconstitution after alpha-beta-depleted transplantation in children. TCRdb analysed the PCR reads with MiXCR anew, one entry per CDR3 protein. The table shows 380,000 or so distinct CDR3 sequences, with 10% to 15% occurring only once. The sequences come from PBMCs, collected from the stem cell graft. Receptor source: a human donor who donated a stem cell graft to a child with Fanconi anemia. Both conserved end residues are part of each CDR3. Fields, in order: J gene, D gene, V gene, clone size, CDR3 DNA, CDR3 protein. A D gene is named only where the DNA matches it firmly. For some rows the clone size is stated as once, few or many, or as a class when expanded; others skip it.

j_call: TRBJ2-1
d_call: .
v_call: TRBV7-8
clone_size: few
cdr3_nt: TGTGCCAGCAGCCCTCTGGGGGTGTCCTACAATGAGCAGTTCTTC
cdr3_aa: CASSPLGVSYNEQFF

j_call: TRBJ2-1
d_call: .
v_call: TRBV6-5
clone_size: few
cdr3_nt: TGTGCCAGCAGTTACGGAGATGTCTCCTACAATGAGCAGTTCTTC
cdr3_aa: CASSYGDVSYNEQFF

j_call: TRBJ2-2
d_call: .
v_call: TRBV5-1
clone_size: few
cdr3_nt: TGCGCCAGCAGACTCATCTCGGGGGGCGCAGGCACCGGGGAGCTGTTTTTT
cdr3_aa: CASRLISGGAGTGELFF

j_call: TRBJ1-1
d_call: .
v_call: TRBV15
clone_size: few
cdr3_nt: TGTGCCACCAGCAGAGATCCAGGTCCCGCAACTGAAGCTTTCTTT
cdr3_aa: CATSRDPGPATEAFF

j_call: TRBJ1-1
d_call: .
v_call: TRBV5-1
clone_size: .
cdr3_nt: TGCGCCAGCAGCTCCGATATGAACACTGAAGCTTTCTTT
cdr3_aa: CASSSDMNTEAFF

j_call: TRBJ2-1
d_call: .
v_call: TRBV7-9
clone_size: .
cdr3_nt: TGTGCCAGCAGTTCGGACGGGTCCTCGAGCTCCTACAATGAGCAGTTCTTC
cdr3_aa: CASSSDGSSSSYNEQFF

j_call: TRBJ1-5
d_call: .
v_call: TRBV3-1
clone_size: .
cdr3_nt: TGTGCCAGCAGCCAAGCGAGCCCTGTGAATCAGCCCCAGCATTTT
cdr3_aa: CASSQASPVNQPQHF

j_call: TRBJ1-1
d_call: .
v_call: TRBV12-3/TRBV12-4
clone_size: .
cdr3_nt: TGTGCCAGCAGTACTCACCCCGGGGGCGGGAGCACTGAAGCTTTCTTT
cdr3_aa: CASSTHPGGGSTEAFF

j_call: TRBJ1-1
d_call: .
v_call: TRBV12-3/TRBV12-4
clone_size: few
cdr3_nt: TGTGCCAGCAGTTTTTTTGGGGAAGCTTTCTTT
cdr3_aa: CASSFFGEAFF

j_call: TRBJ1-1
d_call: .
v_call: TRBV5-5
clone_size: many
cdr3_nt: TGTGCCAGCAGCTTGGTATTGGACAGTGAAGCTTTCTTT
cdr3_aa: CASSLVLDSEAFF

j_call: TRBJ2-3
d_call: .
v_call: TRBV12-3/TRBV12-4
clone_size: few
cdr3_nt: TGTGCCAGCAGTTTAAACGCGAACTCCCGGGGGGATACGCAGTATTTT
cdr3_aa: CASSLNANSRGDTQYF

j_call: TRBJ2-3
d_call: .
v_call: TRBV29-1
clone_size: many
cdr3_nt: TGCAGCGGGACGGGGGGCTCAGATACGCAGTATTTT
cdr3_aa: CSGTGGSDTQYF

j_call: TRBJ1-1
d_call: .
v_call: TRBV4-3
clone_size: many
cdr3_nt: TGCGCCAGCAGCGCAGGGCGGGCGAGCTCCACTGAAGCTTTCTTT
cdr3_aa: CASSAGRASSTEAFF

j_call: TRBJ2-3
d_call: TRBD1
v_call: TRBV9
clone_size: .
cdr3_nt: TGTGCCAGCAGCGCCCGGGAGAGGACAGGGCGTGGAGATACGCAGTATTTT
cdr3_aa: CASSARERTGRGDTQYF

j_call: TRBJ2-5
d_call: .
v_call: TRBV29-1
clone_size: few
cdr3_nt: TGCAGCGTGGGGGGGGCAGCGCAAGAGACCCAGTACTTC
cdr3_aa: CSVGGAAQETQYF

j_call: TRBJ2-1
d_call: .
v_call: TRBV3-1
clone_size: .
cdr3_nt: TGTGCCAGCAGCCGGAGTAGTGACGGACCAATGAGTGAATTCTTC
cdr3_aa: CASSRSSDGPMSEFF

j_call: TRBJ1-2
d_call: TRBD1
v_call: TRBV3-1
clone_size: few
cdr3_nt: TGTGCCAGCAGCCACGGACAGGGGACTACGGGCTACACCTTC
cdr3_aa: CASSHGQGTTGYTF

j_call: TRBJ2-3
d_call: TRBD2
v_call: TRBV7-2
clone_size: .
cdr3_nt: TGTGCCAGCAGCTCGAGCGGGGTAGTAATGGATACGCAGTATTTT
cdr3_aa: CASSSSGVVMDTQYF

j_call: TRBJ2-2
d_call: .
v_call: TRBV5-1
clone_size: .
cdr3_nt: TGCGCCAGCAGCCCCCAAGCTGGCGATTGGACCGGGGAGCTGTTTTTT
cdr3_aa: CASSPQAGDWTGELFF

j_call: TRBJ2-3
d_call: .
v_call: TRBV5-1
clone_size: many
cdr3_nt: TGCGCCAGCAGCTTCAATCCCTTGGTAGATACGCAGTATTTT
cdr3_aa: CASSFNPLVDTQYF

j_call: TRBJ2-3
d_call: .
v_call: TRBV28
clone_size: .
cdr3_nt: TGTGCCAGCAGTTTAAGCCTTCCAGGCGCAGATACGCAGTATTTT
cdr3_aa: CASSLSLPGADTQYF

j_call: TRBJ2-4
d_call: .
v_call: TRBV5-6
clone_size: few
cdr3_nt: TGTGCCAGCAGCGTCTCGGGGATAAACATTCAGTACTTC
cdr3_aa: CASSVSGINIQYF

j_call: TRBJ2-7
d_call: TRBD2
v_call: TRBV6-1
clone_size: .
cdr3_nt: TGTGCCAGCAGACTAGGGCTAGCGGGGGCACTGTACGAGCAGTACTTC
cdr3_aa: CASRLGLAGALYEQYF

j_call: TRBJ1-5
d_call: TRBD1
v_call: TRBV6-2/TRBV6-3
clone_size: .
cdr3_nt: TGTGCCAGCAGTACCGCTCCGGGACAGTTTAGCAATCAGCCCCAGCATTTT
cdr3_aa: CASSTAPGQFSNQPQHF

j_call: TRBJ2-4
d_call: TRBD1
v_call: TRBV27
clone_size: few
cdr3_nt: TGTGCCAGCAGTTTCGGGCAGGGGGCCGTTAACATTCAGTACTTC
cdr3_aa: CASSFGQGAVNIQYF

j_call: TRBJ2-5
d_call: TRBD1
v_call: TRBV29-1
clone_size: many
cdr3_nt: TGCAGCGTCGACAGGGGGCGTCAAGAGACCCAGTACTTC
cdr3_aa: CSVDRGRQETQYF

j_call: TRBJ2-5
d_call: TRBD1
v_call: TRBV29-1
clone_size: .
cdr3_nt: TGCAGCGTAAAAAAACAGGGGATCAAGGAGACCCAGTACTTC
cdr3_aa: CSVKKQGIKETQYF

j_call: TRBJ2-2
d_call: TRBD1
v_call: TRBV20-1
clone_size: .
cdr3_nt: TGCAGTGCTAGTCAGGGGGCGGACGGGGAGCTGTTTTTT
cdr3_aa: CSASQGADGELFF

j_call: TRBJ2-3
d_call: .
v_call: TRBV5-5
clone_size: once
cdr3_nt: TGTGCCAGCAGCCGGACGGGAGTGGATACGCAGTATTTT
cdr3_aa: CASSRTGVDTQYF

j_call: TRBJ1-1
d_call: .
v_call: TRBV6-1
clone_size: .
cdr3_nt: TGTGCCAGCAGTGAACAGCCCATGAACACTGAAGCTTTCTTT
cdr3_aa: CASSEQPMNTEAFF

j_call: TRBJ1-3
d_call: TRBD1
v_call: TRBV5-1
clone_size: few
cdr3_nt: TGCGCCAGCAGCGAGGGGGCAGAGGGGAACACCATATATTTT
cdr3_aa: CASSEGAEGNTIYF

j_call: TRBJ2-5
d_call: TRBD1
v_call: TRBV5-5
clone_size: .
cdr3_nt: TGTGCCAGCAGCTTGGATGACAGGGTATGGAAGACCCAGTACTTC
cdr3_aa: CASSLDDRVWKTQYF

j_call: TRBJ1-5
d_call: .
v_call: TRBV27
clone_size: many
cdr3_nt: TGTGCCAGCAGTTACCTCAATCAGCCCCAGCATTTT
cdr3_aa: CASSYLNQPQHF

j_call: TRBJ1-1
d_call: TRBD1
v_call: TRBV5-1
clone_size: .
cdr3_nt: TGCGCCAGCAGCTTGACAGGGGGATCAGGTGAAGCTTTCTTT
cdr3_aa: CASSLTGGSGEAFF

j_call: TRBJ1-2
d_call: .
v_call: TRBV12-3/TRBV12-4
clone_size: many
cdr3_nt: TGTGCCAGCAGTCCTGGACAGACCTATGGCTACACCTTC
cdr3_aa: CASSPGQTYGYTF

j_call: TRBJ1-1
d_call: .
v_call: TRBV6-6
clone_size: many
cdr3_nt: TGTGCCAGCAGCACCCGGGGGAACACTGAAGCTTTCTTT
cdr3_aa: CASSTRGNTEAFF

j_call: TRBJ1-1
d_call: .
v_call: TRBV18
clone_size: many
cdr3_nt: TGTGCCAGCTCAGCGGGGAGTTTAACTGAAGCTTTCTTT
cdr3_aa: CASSAGSLTEAFF

j_call: TRBJ1-5
d_call: TRBD1
v_call: TRBV9
clone_size: few
cdr3_nt: TGTGCCAGCAGCCCGGGACAGGGCTTTAGCAATCAGCCCCAGCATTTT
cdr3_aa: CASSPGQGFSNQPQHF

j_call: TRBJ2-5
d_call: .
v_call: TRBV6-1
clone_size: few
cdr3_nt: TGTGCCAGCATCGCACCAAGAGGGGGACTCCAAGAGACCCAGTACTTC
cdr3_aa: CASIAPRGGLQETQYF

j_call: TRBJ2-1
d_call: .
v_call: TRBV7-2
clone_size: few
cdr3_nt: TGTGCCAGCAGCTTAGCGGCGGGGCCCCGGAGTGGGGAGCAGTTCTTC
cdr3_aa: CASSLAAGPRSGEQFF

j_call: TRBJ1-1
d_call: .
v_call: TRBV6-5
clone_size: .
cdr3_nt: TGTGCCAGCAGTTTCGTACCGGGGGAGTACACTGAAGCTTTCTTT
cdr3_aa: CASSFVPGEYTEAFF

j_call: TRBJ2-1
d_call: .
v_call: TRBV28
clone_size: .
cdr3_nt: TGTGCCAGCAGTTTACTCTCACCTCCTGAGCAGTTCTTC
cdr3_aa: CASSLLSPPEQFF

j_call: TRBJ2-1
d_call: .
v_call: TRBV29-1
clone_size: many
cdr3_nt: TGCAGCGTTTTCATAGGAGGCGAGCAGTTCTTC
cdr3_aa: CSVFIGGEQFF

j_call: TRBJ1-2
d_call: TRBD1
v_call: TRBV20-1
clone_size: .
cdr3_nt: TGCAGTGCTAGAGATCGGCAGGGGGCGGGGGGCTACACCTTC
cdr3_aa: CSARDRQGAGGYTF

j_call: TRBJ2-2
d_call: .
v_call: TRBV5-1
clone_size: few
cdr3_nt: TGCGCCAGCCAGATAGAAGGTGCACTAAACACCGGGGAGCTGTTTTTT
cdr3_aa: CASQIEGALNTGELFF

j_call: TRBJ2-5
d_call: .
v_call: TRBV9
clone_size: .
cdr3_nt: TGTGCCAGCAGCGTAGGTCCCCCGGAGACCCAGTACTTC
cdr3_aa: CASSVGPPETQYF

j_call: TRBJ1-1
d_call: .
v_call: TRBV12-5
clone_size: many
cdr3_nt: TGTGCTAGTGGTTTAGGGGGGACTGAAGCTTTCTTT
cdr3_aa: CASGLGGTEAFF

j_call: TRBJ2-1
d_call: TRBD1
v_call: TRBV4-2
clone_size: .
cdr3_nt: TGTGCCAGCAGCCACGGACAGGGGGCGATCAATGAGCAGTTCTTC
cdr3_aa: CASSHGQGAINEQFF

j_call: TRBJ1-5
d_call: .
v_call: TRBV3-1
clone_size: many
cdr3_nt: TGTGCCAGCAGCCACGGATCTAGCAATCAGCCCCAGCATTTT
cdr3_aa: CASSHGSSNQPQHF

j_call: TRBJ2-3
d_call: TRBD1
v_call: TRBV29-1
clone_size: .
cdr3_nt: TGCAGCGTGGACAGGGAATCCCCAGATACGCAGTATTTT
cdr3_aa: CSVDRESPDTQYF

j_call: TRBJ2-2
d_call: TRBD1
v_call: TRBV12-3/TRBV12-4
clone_size: few
cdr3_nt: TGTGCCAGCACTCTTTGGGGTGACAGGGACATTCACGCCGGGGAGCTGTTTTTT
cdr3_aa: CASTLWGDRDIHAGELFF

j_call: TRBJ1-1
d_call: .
v_call: TRBV11-2
clone_size: .
cdr3_nt: TGTGCCAGCAGCTTAGACTCCCGACGTTCCACTGAAGCTTTCTTT
cdr3_aa: CASSLDSRRSTEAFF